This T cell receptor beta chain was identified during a study of T cells in Graves' hyperthyroidism and ophthalmopathy. Study-level points and caveats: Separation of ophthalmopathy from stable hyperthyroidism was achieved by a 13 V-J model. A median approximately 6.8 months before onset, the model predicted ophthalmopathy.

Exclusion of patients followed from uncontrolled infection, other autoimmune disease, pregnancy or lactation. Thyroid ultrasound, orbital computed tomography, clinical symptoms, and serum thyroxine and TRAb underpinned diagnoses. Per germline, CDR1 SGHNT and CDR2 YYREEE (reference sequence). The CDR3 runs 15 residues. This clonotype was counted only a few times. Its specificity is unknown. An end of the junction does not agree with germline; a read error may underlie this. Amplification yielded TCR beta CDR3 regions, with RNA transcripts as the source. During a first-round RT-PCR of the TCR CDR3, the HTBI primer set was used. TCRdb re-called the multiplex PCR reads through MiXCR, storing one row per CDR3 protein. Among 600,000 to 650,000 distinct CDR3 sequences listed, 16% were seen once.

The sample was blood. This receptor was obtained from a woman in her 30s with Graves' hyperthyroidism. The chain employs TRBV5-4 and TRBJ2-1; 8 nucleotides match TRBD1. The CDR3, as DNA: TGTGCCAGCACCTTGCGACAGGGGTTTGGGAATGAGCAGTTCTTC. This translates into CASTLRQGFGNEQFF.